A single sample gave rise to the 21 T cell receptor beta chains below, sequenced in a study of blood T cell repertoires in COVID-19. Profiling relied on immunoSEQ multiplex PCR, and the TCRdb table lists in-frame clones only, not all of them. The sample has tens of thousands of clones; 65% to 90% are singletons. The sequencing sample was made of peripheral blood. The receptor set was obtained from a woman over 75 with active or convalescent COVID-19.

V gene TRBV29-1 combines with J gene TRBJ1-5, with D tentatively TRBD1 (6 bases). This CDR3 spans 13 amino acids. Germline CDR1 SQVTM, CDR2 ANQGSEA. V was clipped by 4 bases and J by 0 bases, with 7 bases between them. Here the CDR3 DNA reads TGCAGCGTTGGGGGGCATAGCAATCAGCCCCAGCATTTT. Translating gives CSVGGHSNQPQHF.

Details on this clone: The conserved closing phenylalanine or tryptophan is absent in this CDR3, likely reflecting a read error. Because the CDR3's place on the DNA is in doubt, the DNA is left out and the CDR3 is given as listed by TCRdb. The chain couples TRBV24-1 to TRBJ2-4; the DNA was not used to check the table's D call, TRBD1. Germline V gene lookup returns CDR1 KGHDR and CDR2 SFDVKD. The length of the CDR3 is 9 amino acids, counting both ends. The chain's CDR3 is CATSDRQGR.

The chain links TRBV5-1 to TRBJ2-5; perhaps TRBD1 as D (5 bases). The germline V gene encodes CDR1 SGHRS and CDR2 YFSETQ. This CDR3 is built from 13 residues. The ends were cut back, 1 base at V and 2 bases at J, with 6 bases in the middle. The CDR3 is CASSLRQQETQYF. DNA of the CDR3: TGCGCCAGCAGCTTGCGACAGCAAGAGACCCAGTACTTC.

CDR3 bases: TGTGCCAGTAATACCGGGACAGGGTATCGCGAGCAGTACTTC. This codes for CASNTGTGYREQYF. This chain connects TRBV19 to TRBJ2-7; 9 positions match TRBD1. Per the germline V gene, CDR1 is LNHDA and CDR2 is SQIVND (reference sequence). Germline trimming cut 7 bases from V and 6 bases from J; bases unmatched to any gene: 10. This CDR3 region has 14 residues.

The CDR3 DNA is TGCGCCAGCAGCCCGACAGGGAACACCGGGGAGCTGTTTTTT. This sequence encodes CASSPTGNTGELFF. The J gene is TRBJ2-2, the V gene TRBV5-1; TRBD1 is a possible D gene (6 bases). Germline lookup yields CDR1 SGHRS and CDR2 YFSETQ. This CDR3 has 14 residues. Trimming took 4 bases from V and 1 from J, leaving 8 bases between them.

The chain carries TRBV5-6 and TRBJ2-7, with TRBD1 matching over 8 bases. The J segment lost 4 bases and the V segment lost 2 bases, leaving 5 bases of the junction unmatched. CDR1 is SGHDT, CDR2 YYEEEE, per germline. This CDR3 spans 14 amino acids. This CDR3 is CASSFQGALYEQYF. DNA of the CDR3: TGTGCCAGCAGCTTCCAGGGGGCGTTGTACGAGCAGTACTTC.

This rearrangement joins TRBV6-2 or TRBV6-3 to TRBJ1-2; possible D gene TRBD1, 5 bases. Trimming took off 2 bases at V and 5 bases at J, with 12 bases between the two ends. The V gene's germline CDR1 is MNHEY and CDR2 SVGEGT. This CDR3 is 14 amino acids long. The DNA for the CDR3 is TGTGCCAGCAGTTACAGCGCAGGGAATTATGGCTACACCTTC. Translation: CASSYSAGNYGYTF.

The chain links TRBV6-5 to TRBJ2-6, with TRBD1 as a possible D gene (6 bases). Germline CDR1 and CDR2: MNHEY and SVGAGI. Trimming removed 8 bases at V and 0 bases at J, with 8 bases between. This CDR3 contains 14 residues. CDR3 bases: TGTGCCAGCCGAGGGGGCTCTGGGGCCAACGTCCTGACTTTC. Translated, it gives CASRGGSGANVLTF.

V is TRBV2 and J is TRBJ1-2; D remains ambiguous. Trimming shortened V by 5 bases and J by 3 bases, and 16 bases separated the two germline ends. The CDR3 is made up of 15 amino acids. From germline, CDR1 is SNHLY and CDR2 FYNNEI. The DNA of the CDR3 is TGTGCCAGCAGTTCCCGACCGGAGATGGACTATGGCTACACCTTC. Translating gives CASSSRPEMDYGYTF.

The rearrangement links TRBV19 to TRBJ2-2, with a possible D match to TRBD1 (6 bases). With 4 bases removed from V and 4 bases from J, the gap between germline ends came to 10 bases. The germline CDR1 and CDR2 sequences are LNHDA and SQIVND (reference sequence). The CDR3 sequence is 14 residues long. CDR3 bases: TGTGCCAGTAGTAAACAGGGCCCCACCGGGGAGCTGTTTTTT. Translation gives CASSKQGPTGELFF.

The chain uses TRBV27 and TRBJ1-1; the D gene is possibly TRBD1 (6 bases). The ends were cut back, 10 bases at V and 2 bases at J, with 14 bases in the middle. This CDR3 has 13 residues. Germline CDR1 reads MNHEY; CDR2 reads SMNVEV (reference sequence). The CDR3 protein is CATRAGANTEAFF. DNA for the CDR3: TGTGCCACGAGGGCAGGGGCCAACACTGAAGCTTTCTTT.

The sample holds a few counts of this clone. The chain recombines TRBV7-9 with TRBJ2-3; the match to TRBD2 covers 11 bases. This CDR3 contains 16 residues. The ends lost 5 bases at V and 2 bases at J; junction bases unmatched: 6. Germline V CDR1 and CDR2: SEHNR, FQNEAQ (reference sequence). The CDR3 DNA reads TGTGCCAGCAGCGAACTAGCGGGGGCCCTCACAGATACGCAGTATTTT. Translated: CASSELAGALTDTQYF.

The CDR3 nucleotides read TGCGCCAGCAGCCAAGGGATCCAGGGATCTGGGGCCAACGTCCTGACTTTC. Its protein is CASSQGIQGSGANVLTF. The rearrangement joins TRBV4-3 to TRBJ2-6; possible D gene TRBD1, 5 bases. The germline V gene has CDR1 LGHNA and CDR2 YSLEER. The CDR3 length is 17 residues. With 1 base removed from V and 1 base from J, the gap between germline ends came to 11 bases.

The CDR3 is CASSQEGTSGNTIYF. The CDR3 nucleotides are TGTGCCAGCAGCCAAGAAGGGACAAGCGGAAACACCATATATTTT. The chain employs TRBV3-1 (or the pseudogene TRBV3-2) and TRBJ1-3; maybe TRBD1 (6 bases). Germline V lookup: CDR1 LGHDT, CDR2 YNNKEL (reference sequence). This CDR3 has 15 amino acids. The V gene lost 0 bases and the J gene lost 4 bases, with 10 bases spanning the gap.

The chain links TRBV6-6 to TRBJ1-4; perhaps TRBD1 as D (6 bases). The germline V gene has CDR1 MNHNY and CDR2 SVGAGI (reference sequence). V was trimmed by 5 bases and J by 6 bases, leaving 13 bases between them. CDR3 length equals 14 residues. The DNA of the CDR3 is TGTGCCAGCAGTCCACAGGGCAAGGATGAAAAACTGTTTTTT. This codes for CASSPQGKDEKLFF.

The chain recombines TRBV27 with TRBJ2-2; TRBD1 is a possible D gene (5 bases). Trimming removed 7 bases from V and 4 bases from J, with 22 bases in between. The CDR3 spans 17 residues. The germline CDR1 and CDR2 sequences are MNHEY and SMNVEV (reference sequence). CDR3 in amino acids: CASTPHRAGLFTGELFF. Here the CDR3 DNA reads TGTGCCAGCACCCCTCATAGGGCAGGGCTCTTCACCGGGGAGCTGTTTTTT.

The chain combines TRBV19 with TRBJ1-4; no clear D. This CDR3 has 13 residues. The germline V gene has CDR1 LNHDA and CDR2 SQIVND (reference sequence). The V and J ends lost 7 bases and 4 bases respectively, with 10 bases between them. The CDR3 reads CASNWANNEKLFF. The CDR3, as DNA: TGTGCCAGTAACTGGGCCAATAATGAAAAACTGTTTTTT.

The chain is built from TRBV10-2 and TRBJ2-5; weak D call: TRBD2 (5 bases). This CDR3 is built from 13 residues. The germline gives CDR1 WSHSY, CDR2 SAAADI. Trimming pared 5 bases from V and 5 bases from J, leaving 12 bases between. CDR3 sequence reads: CASSTGLGETQYF. The CDR3 nucleotides read TGCGCCAGCAGTACGGGGTTGGGGGAGACCCAGTACTTC.

This chain links TRBV28 with TRBJ1-4; TRBD1 aligns across 9 bases. The germline V gene encodes CDR1 MDHEN and CDR2 SYDVKM. CDR3 length: 16 residues. With 3 bases clipped from V and 6 bases from J, the junction kept 8 bases outside the gene matches. The CDR3 sequence is CASSLYGQGYDEKLFF. CDR3 DNA: TGTGCCAGCAGTTTGTACGGACAGGGGTATGATGAAAAACTGTTTTTT.

The chain recombines TRBV5-6 with TRBJ2-5; 12 bases fit TRBD2. The trim removed 1 base at V and 1 base at J, leaving 5 bases unmatched. The length of the CDR3 is 17 residues. CDR1 is SGHDT, CDR2 YYEEEE, per germline. This CDR3 is CASSLTPLAGGQETQYF. For the CDR3, the DNA is TGTGCCAGCAGCTTGACCCCACTAGCGGGGGGCCAAGAGACCCAGTACTTC.

The rearrangement joins TRBV6-6 to TRBJ2-1; the match to TRBD1 covers 9 bases. V lost 7 bases to trimming and J lost 4 bases; unmatched junction nucleotides: 5. The CDR3 length is 14 residues. Per germline, CDR1 MNHNY and CDR2 SVGAGI (reference sequence). The CDR3 is CASKPGQGYNEQFF. CDR3 DNA sequence: TGTGCCAGCAAACCAGGACAGGGGTACAATGAGCAGTTCTTC.